The entry below gives a single T cell receptor (beta chain) sequence along with its context. Its specificity is not known. The sample is drawn from a study of early stage breast cancer tumors. In the study overall: ER+/PR+/HER2- status applied to about 70% of the 16 invasive breast tumors. Average read coverage per sample was approximately 9.1-fold.

Germline lookup yields CDR1 SEHNR and CDR2 FQNEAQ (reference sequence). CDR3 length: 19 residues. V lost 5 bases and J 2 bases, leaving 27 bases between the germline ends. Assay used: immunoSEQ multiplex PCR; TCRdb lists only in-frame clones, some missing. The table has about 9,900 clones, around 60% seen once; the top ten hold 12%. Points from the study as a whole: In about 90% of the 16 patients, blood comparison separated tumor from normal breast. Commonly generated sequences made up most enriched TCRB sequences shared between patients.

The chain joins TRBV7-9 to TRBJ1-2, with D uncertain. The receptor's source is a person aged 55 to 70 with breast cancer. Sequencing used breast tumor tissue. As DNA, the CDR3 is TGTGCCAGCAGCGCGATAAGAGGGAGTAATACGCAGTCAAACTATGGCTACACCTTC. It is translated as CASSAIRGSNTQSNYGYTF.